Each of the 23 T cell receptor beta chains below was sequenced from the same sample in a study of vaccination and CD4 T cells after COVID-19. With the Oncomine TCR Beta short-read assay, DNA from cultured CD4+ T cells was sequenced. TCRdb independently ran MiXCR on the PCR reads; one entry per CDR3 protein. The sample records over 11,000 distinct CDR3 sequences, less than 50% being singletons. Treatment: roughly ten-day PBMC culture with coronavirus spike peptide pools or control peptides (ViraFEST assay). Their antigens are not known. Sequencing used cultured CD4+ T cells from blood. These TCRs come from a human donor with COVID-19.

This clonotype was recorded only once. The chain is built from TRBV9 and TRBJ2-3; no clear D gene. Germline V gene sequence: CDR1 SGDLS, CDR2 YYNGEE. The CDR3 spans 14 residues. Trimming stripped 0 bases from V and 3 bases from J, with 8 bases between. In DNA form, the CDR3 reads TGTGCCAGCAGCGTAGACCTCGCAACAGATACGCAGTATTTT. This sequence encodes CASSVDLATDTQYF. The full variable domain, rest sourced from reference TRBV9 and TRBJ2-3, is DSGVTQTPKHLITATGQRVTLRCSPRSGDLSVYWYQQSLDQGLQFLIQYYNGEERAKGNILERFSAQQFPDLHSELNLSSLELGDSALYFCASSVDLATDTQYFGPGTRLTVL.

The rearrangement uses TRBV15 and TRBJ2-5; maybe TRBD2 (6 bases). The CDR3 covers 15 residues. Germline values: CDR1 LNHNV, CDR2 YYDKDF (reference sequence). Trimming removed 4 bases from V and 7 bases from J, with 19 bases in between. The CDR3 protein is CATSTGGVLQGTQYF. The DNA of the CDR3 is TGTGCCACCAGCACCGGCGGGGTCCTCCAGGGGACCCAGTACTTC.

This clonotype was found a few times. The rearrangement uses TRBV5-1 and TRBJ2-3; 8 bases match TRBD1. Germline-derived CDR1 and CDR2 are SGHRS and YFSETQ. V was pared by 0 bases and J by 6 bases, with 6 bases of the junction left unmatched. This CDR3 has 15 amino acids. CDR3 coding DNA: TGCGCCAGCAGCTTGGGACAGGGGATTACTGATACGCAGTATTTT. The encoded protein is CASSLGQGITDTQYF.

This clonotype was picked up a small number of times. V is TRBV19 and J is TRBJ2-7; 8 bases agree with TRBD2. Germline CDR1 reads LNHDA; CDR2 reads SQIVND (reference sequence). Trimming removed 9 bases from V and 1 base from J; junction bases left unmatched: 11. The CDR3 consists of 15 residues. The CDR3 loop is CASRKAGEASYEQYF. The DNA for the CDR3 is TGTGCCAGCCGTAAAGCGGGGGAGGCTTCCTACGAGCAGTACTTC. The full variable domain, with the rest looked up from reference TRBV19 and TRBJ2-7, is DGGITQSPKYLFRKEGQNVTLSCEQNLNHDAMYWYRQDPGQGLRLIYYSQIVNDFQKGDIAEGYSVSREKKESFPLTVTSAQKNPTAFYLCASRKAGEASYEQYFGPGTRLTVT.

This clonotype was detected only a few times. The chain carries TRBV5-1 and TRBJ1-2, with 9 nucleotides matching TRBD1. This CDR3 is 18 amino acids long. In germline, CDR1 is SGHRS, CDR2 YFSETQ. The junction had 20 bases not matched to a gene; V was cut back by 5 bases and J by 6 bases. This CDR3 is CASRPTGGNVPTLNGYTF. The DNA for the CDR3 is TGCGCCAGCAGACCGACAGGGGGGAATGTCCCGACTTTGAATGGCTACACCTTC.

This rearrangement joins TRBV11-2 to TRBJ1-5; D is uncertain. Germline V CDR1 and CDR2: SGHAT, FQNNGV. The V gene lost 0 bases and the J gene lost 2 bases, with 8 bases spanning the gap. CDR3 length: 15 amino acids. The CDR3 nucleotides are TGTGCCAGCAGCTTAGATAAGGGCGGCAATCAGCCCCAGCATTTT. This encodes CASSLDKGGNQPQHF.

This sequence joins TRBV9 and TRBJ1-2; 7 positions match TRBD1. This CDR3 is built from 14 residues. V was clipped by 3 bases and J by 6 bases; unmatched bases: 8. CDR1 is SGDLS, CDR2 YYNGEE, per germline. This CDR3 reads CASSAFRRGDGYTF. The CDR3 DNA follows: TGTGCCAGCAGCGCATTCCGCAGGGGGGATGGCTACACCTTC.

The table lists this clonotype with a few counts. The CDR3 region has the DNA TGTGCCAGCAGATCGACAGCCCCGTCTGGCTACACCTTC. Translating it yields CASRSTAPSGYTF. The rearrangement uses TRBV6-1 and TRBJ1-2, with D maybe TRBD1 (5 bases). The CDR3 totals 13 residues. Trimming removed 6 bases at V and 7 bases at J, with 15 bases between. Germline CDR1 and CDR2: MNHNS and SASEGT.

This clonotype was found a few times. The chain couples TRBV11-2 to TRBJ1-5; 9 nucleotides match TRBD1. The trim removed 5 bases at V and 2 bases at J, leaving 10 bases unmatched. Germline V gene data show CDR1 as SGHAT and CDR2 as FQNNGV. The CDR3 is 17 residues long. DNA of the CDR3: TGTGCCAGCAGCCTACCGGGACAGGGAGGGCGCAATCAGCCCCAGCATTTT. Translated: CASSLPGQGGRNQPQHF.

This clonotype was seen only a few times. J is TRBJ1-6 and V is TRBV7-9; D is possibly TRBD1 (6 bases). In germline, CDR1 is SEHNR, CDR2 FQNEAQ (reference sequence). The V and J ends lost 1 base and 5 bases respectively, with 15 bases between them. This CDR3 has 17 residues. The CDR3 reads CASSLGRGTADNSPLHF. The CDR3 nucleotides are TGTGCCAGCAGCTTAGGAAGGGGGACGGCCGATAATTCACCCCTCCACTTT.

The chain carries TRBV19 and TRBJ1-1, with D hard to call. CDR1 is LNHDA, CDR2 SQIVND, per germline (reference sequence). V was cut by 6 bases and J by 8 bases, with 16 bases left in between. The CDR3 is 13 amino acids. The CDR3 spells CASRRVDGFEAFF. In DNA form, the CDR3 reads TGTGCCAGTAGGCGGGTTGATGGGTTCGAAGCTTTCTTT.

This chain uses TRBV6-1 with TRBJ2-7, with 13 bases aligning to TRBD2. Germline loops: CDR1 MNHNS, CDR2 SASEGT. The CDR3 loop spans 16 amino acids. V shed 2 bases and J 7 bases; nucleotides not matched to a gene: 8. The CDR3 protein is CASSEILAGGPIEQYF. DNA for the CDR3: TGTGCCAGCAGTGAAATACTAGCGGGGGGGCCTATTGAGCAGTACTTC.

Remarks on this clonotype: At one end the junction does not follow the germline gene, possibly because of a read error. V usage is TRBV2 and J usage is TRBJ1-5; D gene uncertain. This CDR3 region has 14 residues. The germline CDR1 and CDR2 sequences are SNHLY and FYNNEI. The CDR3: CVSSVRRINQPQHF. CDR3 DNA sequence: TGTGTCAGCAGTGTTCGTCGGATCAATCAGCCCCAGCATTTT.

This rearrangement joins TRBV2 to TRBJ2-7; D gene uncertain. The germline V gene encodes CDR1 SNHLY and CDR2 FYNNEI. Trimming left V 4 bases short and J 3 bases short, with 10 bases between. CDR3 size: 13 residues. The CDR3 DNA sequence: TGTGCCAGCAGTGTCTCTAGTTACTACGAGCAGTACTTC. Translating gives CASSVSSYYEQYF.

This clonotype has only a few counts. The J gene is TRBJ2-5, the V gene TRBV7-2; TRBD1 matches 11 bases. V was pared by 5 bases and J by 1 base, with 15 bases of the junction left unmatched. This CDR3 comprises 19 residues. The germline V gene has CDR1 SGHTA and CDR2 FQGNSA. CDR3 in amino acids: CASSRTLGQGARIQETQYF. CDR3 DNA: TGTGCCAGCAGCCGTACTTTAGGACAGGGGGCGCGCATCCAAGAGACCCAGTACTTC.

This clonotype was counted between two and nine times. The chain joins TRBV6-5 to TRBJ1-2; a weak D match, TRBD1 (5 bases). With 3 bases removed from V and 4 bases from J, the gap between germline ends came to 12 bases. The CDR3 contains 14 residues. The germline gives CDR1 MNHEY, CDR2 SVGAGI. For the CDR3, the DNA is TGTGCCAGCAGTTATCGTCAGGGCGCCTATGGCTACACCTTC. This sequence encodes CASSYRQGAYGYTF.

The rearrangement joins TRBV27 to TRBJ2-1; D possibly corresponds to TRBD1 (5 bases). Germline V gene lookup returns CDR1 MNHEY and CDR2 SMNVEV (reference sequence). This CDR3 has 14 residues. V shed 8 bases and J shed 0 bases, with 11 bases lying between them. CDR3 DNA sequence: TGTGCCAGCCTCAGGGAAGGCTCCTACAATGAGCAGTTCTTC. Amino acids: CASLREGSYNEQFF.

The chain employs TRBV28 and TRBJ1-5; the D is unclear. Trimming took 8 bases from V and 3 from J, leaving 17 bases between them. This CDR3 is built from 15 residues. From germline, CDR1 is MDHEN and CDR2 SYDVKM. The CDR3 reads CASQPGEGLNQPQHF. CDR3 DNA: TGTGCCAGCCAACCCGGCGAAGGTCTCAATCAGCCCCAGCATTTT.

This chain links TRBV20-1 with TRBJ2-5, with TRBD2 identical over 13 bases. Germline loops: CDR1 DFQATT, CDR2 SNEGSKA (reference sequence). The CDR3 covers 15 residues. The ends lost 6 bases at V and 4 bases at J; junction bases unmatched: 8. CDR3 in DNA: TGCAGTGCCCCGACTAGCGGGGGGATCATAGAGACCCAGTACTTC. Its translation: CSAPTSGGIIETQYF.

In its sample, this clonotype was seen once. V and J are TRBV6-1 and TRBJ1-2, with 7 bases aligning to TRBD1. The CDR3 is 16 amino acids. V dropped 10 bases and J dropped 2; count of bases not matched to a gene: 16. The germline CDR1 and CDR2 sequences are MNHNS and SASEGT. CDR3 sequence (DNA): TGTGCCACCACCTCGTTTTTGAGGGGGCCCAACTATGGCTACACCTTC. This encodes CATTSFLRGPNYGYTF.

In its sample, this clonotype was seen once. V gene TRBV11-3 combines with J gene TRBJ2-4; D remains ambiguous. Trimming pared 0 bases from V and 8 bases from J, leaving 2 bases between. The CDR3 spans 11 residues. Germline V gene lookup returns CDR1 SGHNT and CDR2 YENEEA. The CDR3 region has the DNA TGTGCCAGCAGCTTAGACCACATTCAGTACTTC. This encodes CASSLDHIQYF.

V gene TRBV6-1 combines with J gene TRBJ1-3; tentatively, D is TRBD1 (5 bases). The CDR3 sequence is 14 residues long. Germline V gene sequence: CDR1 MNHNS, CDR2 SASEGT. Trimming took off 4 bases at V and 2 bases at J, with 9 bases between the two ends. The CDR3 is CASSVGDPGNTIYF. In nucleotides, the CDR3 is TGTGCCAGCAGTGTAGGGGATCCTGGAAACACCATATATTTT.

This clonotype has a handful of counts. The V and J genes are TRBV11-2 and TRBJ1-1; weak D call: TRBD1 (5 bases). From germline, CDR1 is SGHAT and CDR2 FQNNGV. The V end was cut by 3 bases, the J end by 4 bases, with 15 bases between. This CDR3 is built from 15 residues. The CDR3 spells CASSLGGGGATEAFF. The CDR3, as DNA: TGTGCCAGCAGCTTGGGGGGTGGAGGGGCCACTGAAGCTTTCTTT.